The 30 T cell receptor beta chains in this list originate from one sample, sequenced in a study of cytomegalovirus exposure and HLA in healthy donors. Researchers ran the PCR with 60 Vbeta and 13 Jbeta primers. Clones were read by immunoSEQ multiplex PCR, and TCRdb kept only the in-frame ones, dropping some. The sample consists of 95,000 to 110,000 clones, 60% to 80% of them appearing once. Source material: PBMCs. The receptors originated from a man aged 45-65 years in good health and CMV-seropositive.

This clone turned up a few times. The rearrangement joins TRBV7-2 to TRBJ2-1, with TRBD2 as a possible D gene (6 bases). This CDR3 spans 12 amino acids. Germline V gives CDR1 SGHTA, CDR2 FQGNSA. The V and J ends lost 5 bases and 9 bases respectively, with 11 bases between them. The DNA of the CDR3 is TGTGCCAGCAGCAGGAGGGGAGGTGAGCAGTTCTTC. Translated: CASSRRGGEQFF.

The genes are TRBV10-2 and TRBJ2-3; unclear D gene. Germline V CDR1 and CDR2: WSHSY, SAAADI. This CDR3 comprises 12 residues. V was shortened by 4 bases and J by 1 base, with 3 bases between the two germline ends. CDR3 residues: CASSVGTDTQYF. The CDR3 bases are TGCGCCAGCAGTGTAGGCACAGATACGCAGTATTTT.

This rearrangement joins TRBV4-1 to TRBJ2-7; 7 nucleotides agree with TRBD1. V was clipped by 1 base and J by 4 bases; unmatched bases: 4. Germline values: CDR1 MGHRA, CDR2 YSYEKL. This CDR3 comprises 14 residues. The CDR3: CASSQVDRDYEQYF. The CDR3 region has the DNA TGCGCCAGCAGCCAAGTAGACAGGGATTACGAGCAGTACTTC.

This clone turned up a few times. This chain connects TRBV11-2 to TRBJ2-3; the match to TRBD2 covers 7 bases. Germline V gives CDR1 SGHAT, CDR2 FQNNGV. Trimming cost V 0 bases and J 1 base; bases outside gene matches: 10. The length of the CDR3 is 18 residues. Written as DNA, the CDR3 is TGTGCCAGCAGCTTAGAGGGTCGGGCGGGAGTTCGCACAGATACGCAGTATTTT. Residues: CASSLEGRAGVRTDTQYF.

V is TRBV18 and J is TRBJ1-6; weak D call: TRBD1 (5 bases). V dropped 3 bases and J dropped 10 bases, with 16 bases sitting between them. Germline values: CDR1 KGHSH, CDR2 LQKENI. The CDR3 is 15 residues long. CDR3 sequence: CASSPPKGAGSPLHF. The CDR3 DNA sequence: TGTGCCAGCTCACCCCCGAAAGGGGCAGGGTCACCCCTCCACTTT. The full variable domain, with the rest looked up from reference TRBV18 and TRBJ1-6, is NAGVMQNPRHLVRRRGQEARLRCSPMKGHSHVYWYRQLPEEGLKFMVYLQKENIIDESGMPKERFSAEFPKEGPSILRIQQVVRGDSAAYFCASSPPKGAGSPLHFGNGTRLTVT.

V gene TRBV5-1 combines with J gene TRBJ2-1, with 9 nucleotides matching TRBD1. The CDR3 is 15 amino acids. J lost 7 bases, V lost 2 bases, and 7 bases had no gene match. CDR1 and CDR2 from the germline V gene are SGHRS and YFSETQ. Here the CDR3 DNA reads TGCGCCAGCAGCTTAGAACAGGGGGCCGGGAATGAGCAGTTCTTC. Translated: CASSLEQGAGNEQFF.

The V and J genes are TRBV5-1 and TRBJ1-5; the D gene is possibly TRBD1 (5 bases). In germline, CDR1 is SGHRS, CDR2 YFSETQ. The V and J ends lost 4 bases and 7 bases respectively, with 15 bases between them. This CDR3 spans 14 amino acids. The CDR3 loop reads CASSGGVGDQPQHF. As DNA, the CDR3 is TGCGCCAGCAGCGGGGGGGTCGGTGACCAGCCCCAGCATTTT.

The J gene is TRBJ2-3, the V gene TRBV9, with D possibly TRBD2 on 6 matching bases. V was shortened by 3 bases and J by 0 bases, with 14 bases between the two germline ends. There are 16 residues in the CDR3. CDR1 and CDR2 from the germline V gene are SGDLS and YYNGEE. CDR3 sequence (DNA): TGTGCCAGCAGCGCCCTAGGGGCGGGAAGCACAGATACGCAGTATTTT. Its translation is CASSALGAGSTDTQYF.

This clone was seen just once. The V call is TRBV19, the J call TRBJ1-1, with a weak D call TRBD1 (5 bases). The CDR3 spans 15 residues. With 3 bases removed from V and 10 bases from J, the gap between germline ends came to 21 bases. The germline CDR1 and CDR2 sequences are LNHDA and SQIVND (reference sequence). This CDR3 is CASSMGRERAAGAFF. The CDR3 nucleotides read TGTGCCAGTAGTATGGGCAGGGAAAGGGCGGCCGGAGCTTTCTTT.

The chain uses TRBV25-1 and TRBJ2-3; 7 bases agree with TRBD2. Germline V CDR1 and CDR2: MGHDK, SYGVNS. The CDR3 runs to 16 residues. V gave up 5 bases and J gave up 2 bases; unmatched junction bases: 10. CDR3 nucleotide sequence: TGTGCCAGCAGTCCACCTGGGGGGGGTCTCACAGATACGCAGTATTTT. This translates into CASSPPGGGLTDTQYF.

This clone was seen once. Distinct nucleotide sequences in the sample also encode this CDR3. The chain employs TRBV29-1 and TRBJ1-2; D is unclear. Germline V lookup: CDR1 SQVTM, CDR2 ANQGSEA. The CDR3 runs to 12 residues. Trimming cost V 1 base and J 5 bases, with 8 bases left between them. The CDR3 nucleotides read TGCAGCGTTGAAGGGGGAGGATATGGCTACACCTTC. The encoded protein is CSVEGGGYGYTF. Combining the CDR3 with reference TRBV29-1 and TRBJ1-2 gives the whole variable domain SAVISQKPSRDICQRGTSLTIQCQVDSQVTMMFWYRQQPGQSLTLIATANQGSEATYESGFVIDKFPISRPNLTFSTLTVSNMSPEDSSIYLCSVEGGGYGYTFGSGTRLTVV.

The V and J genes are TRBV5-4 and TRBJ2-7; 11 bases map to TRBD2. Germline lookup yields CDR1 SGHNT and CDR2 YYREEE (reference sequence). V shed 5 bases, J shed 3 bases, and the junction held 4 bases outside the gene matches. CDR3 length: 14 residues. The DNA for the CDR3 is TGTGCCAGCAGGACCGGGACTAGCGGCTACGAGCAGTACTTC. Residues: CASRTGTSGYEQYF. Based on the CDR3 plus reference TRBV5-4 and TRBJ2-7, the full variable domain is ETGVTQSPTHLIKTRGQQVTLRCSSQSGHNTVSWYQQALGQGPQFIFQYYREEENGRGNFPPRFSGLQFPNYSSELNVNALELDDSALYLCASRTGTSGYEQYFGPGTRLTVT.

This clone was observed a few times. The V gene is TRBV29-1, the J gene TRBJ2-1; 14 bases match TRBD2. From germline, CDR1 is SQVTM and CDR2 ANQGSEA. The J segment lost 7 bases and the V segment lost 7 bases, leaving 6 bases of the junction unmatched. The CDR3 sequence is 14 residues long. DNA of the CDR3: TGCAGCGCCACGGGACTAGCGGGGGTGAATGAGCAGTTCTTC. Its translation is CSATGLAGVNEQFF.

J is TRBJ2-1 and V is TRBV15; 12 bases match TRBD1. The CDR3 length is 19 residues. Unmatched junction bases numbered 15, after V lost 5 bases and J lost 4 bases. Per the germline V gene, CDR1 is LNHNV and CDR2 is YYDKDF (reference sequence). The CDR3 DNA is TGTGCCACCAGCTCCCACCACCCAGGGGGACAGGGGGCTTACAATGAGCAGTTCTTC. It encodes CATSSHHPGGQGAYNEQFF.

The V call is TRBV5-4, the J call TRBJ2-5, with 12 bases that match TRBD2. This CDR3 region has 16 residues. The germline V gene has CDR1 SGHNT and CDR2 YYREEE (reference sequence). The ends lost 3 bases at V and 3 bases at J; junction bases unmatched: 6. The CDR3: CASSSGTSGLEETQYF. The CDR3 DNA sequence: TGTGCCAGCAGCTCGGGGACTAGCGGGTTGGAAGAGACCCAGTACTTC.

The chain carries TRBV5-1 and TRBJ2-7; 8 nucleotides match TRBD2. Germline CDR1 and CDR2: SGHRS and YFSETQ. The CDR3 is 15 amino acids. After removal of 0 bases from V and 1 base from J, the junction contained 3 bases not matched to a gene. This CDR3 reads CASSLVRGGSYEQYF. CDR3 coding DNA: TGCGCCAGCAGCTTGGTTCGGGGGGGGTCCTACGAGCAGTACTTC.

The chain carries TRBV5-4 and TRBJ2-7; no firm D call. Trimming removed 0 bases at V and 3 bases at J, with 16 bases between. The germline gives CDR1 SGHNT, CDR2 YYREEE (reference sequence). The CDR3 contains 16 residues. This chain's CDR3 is CASSLGLGSHDYEQYF. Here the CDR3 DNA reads TGTGCCAGCAGCTTGGGGCTAGGATCTCACGACTACGAGCAGTACTTC.

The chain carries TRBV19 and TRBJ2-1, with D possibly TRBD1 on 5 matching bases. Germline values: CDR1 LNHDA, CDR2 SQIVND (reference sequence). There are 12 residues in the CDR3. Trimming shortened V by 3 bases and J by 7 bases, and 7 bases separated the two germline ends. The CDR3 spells CASSIQGNEQFF. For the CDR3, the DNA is TGTGCCAGTAGTATCCAGGGAAATGAGCAGTTCTTC. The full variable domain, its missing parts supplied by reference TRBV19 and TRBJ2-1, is DGGITQSPKYLFRKEGQNVTLSCEQNLNHDAMYWYRQDPGQGLRLIYYSQIVNDFQKGDIAEGYSVSREKKESFPLTVTSAQKNPTAFYLCASSIQGNEQFFGPGTRLTVL.

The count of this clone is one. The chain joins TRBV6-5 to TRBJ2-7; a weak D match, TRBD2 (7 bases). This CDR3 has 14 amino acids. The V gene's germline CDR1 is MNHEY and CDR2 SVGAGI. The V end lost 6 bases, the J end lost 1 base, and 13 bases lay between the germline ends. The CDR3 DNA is TGTGCCAGCAGCCCACGGGGGGCATCCTACGAGCAGTACTTC. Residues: CASSPRGASYEQYF.

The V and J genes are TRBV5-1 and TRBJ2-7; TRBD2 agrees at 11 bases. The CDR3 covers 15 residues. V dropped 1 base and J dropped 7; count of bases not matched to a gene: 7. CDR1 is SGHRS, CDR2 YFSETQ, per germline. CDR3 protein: CASSLLASGRNEQYF. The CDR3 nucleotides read TGCGCCAGCAGCTTGTTGGCTAGCGGGAGGAATGAGCAGTACTTC.

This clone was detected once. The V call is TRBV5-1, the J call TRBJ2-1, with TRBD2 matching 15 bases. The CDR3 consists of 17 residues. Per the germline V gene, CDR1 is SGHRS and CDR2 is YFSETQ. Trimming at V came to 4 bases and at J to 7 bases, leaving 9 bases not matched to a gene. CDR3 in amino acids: CASSPGLAGGIENEQFF. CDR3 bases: TGCGCCAGCAGCCCGGGACTAGCGGGAGGTATAGAAAATGAGCAGTTCTTC.

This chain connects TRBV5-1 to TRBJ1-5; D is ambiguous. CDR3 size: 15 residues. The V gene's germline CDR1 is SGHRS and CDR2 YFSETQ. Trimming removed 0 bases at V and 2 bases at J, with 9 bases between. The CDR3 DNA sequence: TGCGCCAGCAGCTTGGCCGGGGTTGGCAATCAGCCCCAGCATTTT. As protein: CASSLAGVGNQPQHF.

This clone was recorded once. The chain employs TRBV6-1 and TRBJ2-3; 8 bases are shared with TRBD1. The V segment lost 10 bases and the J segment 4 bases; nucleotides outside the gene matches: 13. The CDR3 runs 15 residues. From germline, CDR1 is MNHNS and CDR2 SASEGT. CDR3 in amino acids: CATKKNRGYADTQYF. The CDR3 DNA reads TGTGCCACCAAAAAAAACAGGGGGTATGCAGATACGCAGTATTTT.

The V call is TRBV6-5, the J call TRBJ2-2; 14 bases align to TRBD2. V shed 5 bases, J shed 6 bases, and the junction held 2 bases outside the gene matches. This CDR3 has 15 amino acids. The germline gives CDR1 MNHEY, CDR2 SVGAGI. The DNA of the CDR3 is TGTGCCAGCAGTCGACTAGCGGGAGGGCCCGGGGAGCTGTTTTTT. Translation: CASSRLAGGPGELFF.

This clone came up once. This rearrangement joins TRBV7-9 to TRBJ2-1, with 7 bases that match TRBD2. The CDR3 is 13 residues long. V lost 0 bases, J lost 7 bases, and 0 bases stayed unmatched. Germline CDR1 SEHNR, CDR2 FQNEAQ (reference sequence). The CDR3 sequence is CASSLASGNEQFF. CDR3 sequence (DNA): TGTGCCAGCAGCTTAGCTAGCGGGAATGAGCAGTTCTTC.

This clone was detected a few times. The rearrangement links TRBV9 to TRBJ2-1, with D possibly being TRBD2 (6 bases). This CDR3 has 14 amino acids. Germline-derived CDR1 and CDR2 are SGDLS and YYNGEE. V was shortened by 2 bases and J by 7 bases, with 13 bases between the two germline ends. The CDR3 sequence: CASSVGTSTNEQFF. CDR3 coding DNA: TGTGCCAGCAGCGTTGGGACTTCAACAAATGAGCAGTTCTTC.

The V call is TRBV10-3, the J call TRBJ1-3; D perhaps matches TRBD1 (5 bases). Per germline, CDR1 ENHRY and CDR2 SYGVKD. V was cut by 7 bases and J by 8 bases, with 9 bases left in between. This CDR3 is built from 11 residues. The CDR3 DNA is TGTGCCATCAAAGAAGGGGACACCATATATTTT. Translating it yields CAIKEGDTIYF.

The CDR3 sequence: CAWSMLVATEAFF. The CDR3 region has the DNA TGTGCCTGGTCGATGTTGGTAGCGACTGAAGCTTTCTTT. The chain recombines TRBV30 with TRBJ1-1, with D uncertain. Trimming shortened V by 5 bases and J by 5 bases, and 15 bases separated the two germline ends. Germline V gives CDR1 GTSNPN, CDR2 SVGIG (reference sequence). This CDR3 contains 13 residues.

The CDR3 region is CASSLEVGQGETQYF. The CDR3 DNA follows: TGTGCCAGCAGCTTAGAGGTGGGACAGGGTGAGACCCAGTACTTC. V usage is TRBV7-9 and J usage is TRBJ2-5, with 9 bases fitting TRBD1. J lost 5 bases, V lost 1 base, and 5 bases had no gene match. This CDR3 comprises 15 residues. Germline V CDR1 and CDR2: SEHNR, FQNEAQ (reference sequence).

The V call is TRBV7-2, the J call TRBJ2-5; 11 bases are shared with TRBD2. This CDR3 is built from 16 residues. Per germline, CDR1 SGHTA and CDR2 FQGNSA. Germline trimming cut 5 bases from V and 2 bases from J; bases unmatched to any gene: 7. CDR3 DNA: TGTGCCAGCAGCCCCTATGTAGCGGGAGGGCAAGAGACCCAGTACTTC. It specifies CASSPYVAGGQETQYF. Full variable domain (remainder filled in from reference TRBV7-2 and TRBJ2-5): GAGVSQSPSNKVTEKGKDVELRCDPISGHTALYWYRQSLGQGLEFLIYFQGNSAPDKSGLPSDRFSAERTGGSVSTLTIQRTQQEDSAVYLCASSPYVAGGQETQYFGPGTRLLVL.